The clone carrying this TCR beta chain appeared once. These data are taken from a study of cytomegalovirus exposure and HLA in healthy donors. Germline V gene lookup returns CDR1 SGHAT and CDR2 FQNNGV. The CDR3 runs 14 residues. The germline V and J ends were trimmed by 1 base and 2 bases, with 8 bases remaining between them. The PCR ran on 60 Vbeta and 13 Jbeta primers. Sequencing used immunoSEQ multiplex PCR; TCRdb keeps in-frame clones, though not all of them. Of fewer than 85,000 clones listed, 84% were seen once; the top ten hold approximately 17%. The material sequenced was PBMCs. This clonotype was obtained from an older man in good health and CMV-seropositive. The J gene is TRBJ2-5, the V gene TRBV11-2; TRBD2 might be the D (5 bases). CDR3 amino acids: CASSLAGYQETQYF. CDR3 coding DNA: TGTGCCAGCAGCTTAGCGGGGTATCAAGAGACCCAGTACTTC.